These 17 T cell receptor beta chains came from one sample sequenced in a study of T cell responses to AZD1222 COVID-19 vaccine. The assay was immunoSEQ multiplex PCR, and TCRdb's table has in-frame clones only and misses some. Among 130,000 or so clones listed, around 89% were seen once. Sequenced material: peripheral blood, taken on day 0 of MenACWY control vaccination. Receptors were obtained from an adult in good health.

This clone was counted a single time. This chain uses TRBV7-8 with TRBJ2-1; TRBD2 aligns across 9 bases. The CDR3 covers 13 residues. The J segment lost 11 bases and the V segment lost 4 bases, leaving 6 bases of the junction unmatched. Germline V gives CDR1 SGHVS, CDR2 FQNEAQ. The DNA of the CDR3 is TGTGCCAGCAGCTCCGGACTAGCGCAGCAGCAGTTCTTC. Translated, it gives CASSSGLAQQQFF.

The CDR3 sequence: CASSRQGGTEAFF. The CDR3 DNA is TGTGCCAGCAGCCGACAGGGTGGCACTGAAGCTTTCTTT. The chain couples TRBV6-5 to TRBJ1-1, with TRBD1 matching 7 bases. The junction had 5 bases not matched to a gene; V was cut back by 6 bases and J by 4 bases. The CDR3 spans 13 residues. Germline V gene sequence: CDR1 MNHEY, CDR2 SVGAGI.

The rearrangement joins TRBV6-5 to TRBJ1-1, with 9 bases lining up with TRBD1. The CDR3 consists of 15 residues. The V segment lost 5 bases and the J segment 4 bases; nucleotides outside the gene matches: 8. Germline-derived CDR1 and CDR2 are MNHEY and SVGAGI. The CDR3 region has the DNA TGTGCCAGCAGTCCACCGACAGGGGGAGGCACTGAAGCTTTCTTT. Its translation: CASSPPTGGGTEAFF.

CDR3 in amino acids: CASSPQTGTSVLTF. As DNA, the CDR3 is TGTGCCAGCTCACCCCAGACCGGGACATCCGTCCTGACTTTC. This chain links TRBV18 with TRBJ2-6; perhaps TRBD1 as D (6 bases). The germline CDR1 and CDR2 sequences are KGHSH and LQKENI. The CDR3 has 14 residues. V was shortened by 3 bases and J by 12 bases, with 15 bases between the two germline ends.

As concerns this clone: This sample includes further DNA sequences coding for the same CDR3. V is TRBV9 and J is TRBJ1-1, with D unresolved. Per germline, CDR1 SGDLS and CDR2 YYNGEE. There are 13 residues in the CDR3. Trimming removed 2 bases from V and 2 bases from J, with 7 bases in between. The CDR3 loop is CASSVGRNTEAFF. The CDR3 DNA follows: TGTGCCAGCAGCGTCGGTAGAAACACTGAAGCTTTCTTT.

This clone was seen only a few times. The J gene is TRBJ1-2, the V gene TRBV13; D is ambiguous. With 6 bases removed from V and 6 bases from J, the gap between germline ends came to 20 bases. CDR3 length equals 15 residues. Germline CDR1 is PRHDT and CDR2 is FYEKMQ (reference sequence). The CDR3 loop reads CASRDLQRDLDGYTF. DNA of the CDR3: TGTGCCAGCAGAGATCTACAGAGAGATTTAGATGGCTACACCTTC.

This clone was counted once. This chain joins TRBV2 and TRBJ1-5; D remains unclear. The CDR3 runs 14 residues. With 5 bases removed from V and 3 bases from J, the gap between germline ends came to 11 bases. Germline V lookup: CDR1 SNHLY, CDR2 FYNNEI. For the CDR3, the DNA is TGTGCCAGCAGTAGCCGGGATTTCAATCAGCCCCAGCATTTT. Its translation is CASSSRDFNQPQHF.

The chain employs TRBV24-1 and TRBJ2-3, with 14 bases lining up with TRBD2. Germline V CDR1 and CDR2: KGHDR, SFDVKD. The CDR3 length is 18 residues. Germline trimming cut 7 bases from V and 5 bases from J; bases unmatched to any gene: 13. The CDR3 DNA reads TGTGCCACCAGCCCCACTCCGGGACTAGCGGGAGAGGGAGATACGCAGTATTTT. Its translation: CATSPTPGLAGEGDTQYF.

The J gene is TRBJ1-1, the V gene TRBV12-3 or TRBV12-4, with D maybe TRBD1 (6 bases). CDR3 length: 13 amino acids. Trimming removed 6 bases from V and 1 base from J, with 9 bases in between. Written as DNA, the CDR3 is TGTGCCAGCAGAAACAGGGAGAACACTGAAGCTTTCTTT. Translated, it gives CASRNRENTEAFF.

The chain has TRBV7-6 and TRBJ2-5, with TRBD2 identical over 9 bases. The CDR3 totals 17 residues. With 5 bases clipped from V and 1 base from J, the junction kept 11 bases outside the gene matches. Germline lookup yields CDR1 SGHVS and CDR2 FNYEAQ. The CDR3 DNA reads TGTGCCAGCAGCCGTCGGGCGGGAGGGCCATCCCAAGAGACCCAGTACTTC. Protein product: CASSRRAGGPSQETQYF.

The J gene is TRBJ2-5, the V gene TRBV7-8; D call uncertain. Germline assignment: CDR1 SGHVS and CDR2 FQNEAQ. The CDR3 is 14 residues long. Between the trimmed V and J ends, which lost 1 base and 2 bases, there was a span of 8 bases. CDR3 region: CASSLVQKQETQYF. CDR3 coding DNA: TGTGCCAGCAGCTTAGTGCAGAAGCAAGAGACCCAGTACTTC.

The chain links TRBV5-6 to TRBJ2-3; 13 bases are a match to TRBD2. Germline V gene data show CDR1 as SGHDT and CDR2 as YYEEEE. Trimming at V came to 4 bases and at J to 1 base, leaving 3 bases not matched to a gene. The CDR3 loop spans 16 amino acids. CDR3 residues: CASSLGLAGGTDTQYF. The CDR3, as DNA: TGTGCCAGCAGCCTCGGACTAGCGGGAGGCACAGATACGCAGTATTTT.

This clone was detected only once. The V and J genes are TRBV6-5 and TRBJ2-7; perhaps D is TRBD1 or TRBD2 (6 bases each). The CDR3 loop spans 14 amino acids. The germline gives CDR1 MNHEY, CDR2 SVGAGI. V lost 6 bases, J lost 7 bases, and 19 bases lay in between. For the CDR3, the DNA is TGTGCCAGCAGCCGCGGGACACCCAGGTTAGAGCAGTACTTC. Translation: CASSRGTPRLEQYF.

The rearrangement links TRBV7-6 to TRBJ1-4; possible D gene TRBD1, 5 bases. Germline V gives CDR1 SGHVS, CDR2 FNYEAQ. Trimming pared 5 bases from V and 8 bases from J, leaving 21 bases between. This CDR3 is built from 16 residues. The CDR3 DNA follows: TGTGCCAGCAGCCCGGCCTGGTCCCAGGGCGAGGAAAAACTGTTTTTT. As protein: CASSPAWSQGEEKLFF. Full variable domain (outside the CDR3, taken from reference TRBV7-6 and TRBJ1-4): GAGVSQSPRYKVTKRGQDVALRCDPISGHVSLYWYRQALGQGPEFLTYFNYEAQQDKSGLPNDRFSAERPEGSISTLTIQRTEQRDSAMYRCASSPAWSQGEEKLFFGSGTQLSVL.

The chain employs TRBV27 and TRBJ2-3; no clear D gene. From germline, CDR1 is MNHEY and CDR2 SMNVEV (reference sequence). CDR3 size: 14 residues. Trimming left V 3 bases short and J 2 bases short, with 9 bases between. CDR3 loop: CASSFGSFTDTQYF. In DNA form, the CDR3 reads TGTGCCAGCAGTTTCGGAAGTTTCACAGATACGCAGTATTTT.

V is TRBV19 and J is TRBJ1-1, with 7 bases that match TRBD1. Germline lookup yields CDR1 LNHDA and CDR2 SQIVND (reference sequence). There are 14 residues in the CDR3. The ends lost 3 bases at V and 6 bases at J; junction bases unmatched: 7. CDR3 DNA: TGTGCCAGTAGTATGGGGTCAGGGGGGGCTGAAGCTTTCTTT. Residues: CASSMGSGGAEAFF. Full variable domain (missing parts from reference TRBV19 and TRBJ1-1): DGGITQSPKYLFRKEGQNVTLSCEQNLNHDAMYWYRQDPGQGLRLIYYSQIVNDFQKGDIAEGYSVSREKKESFPLTVTSAQKNPTAFYLCASSMGSGGAEAFFGQGTRLTVV.

The chain carries TRBV2 and TRBJ2-4; possible D gene TRBD2, 6 bases. The CDR3 totals 17 residues. V lost 6 bases, J lost 0 bases, and 18 bases lay in between. The germline CDR1 and CDR2 sequences are SNHLY and FYNNEI. In DNA form, the CDR3 reads TGTGCCAGCAGGGCTGAACGCGGGGCGAGAGCCAAAAACATTCAGTACTTC. Translating gives CASRAERGARAKNIQYF.